The 18 T cell receptor beta chains below all came from one sample that was sequenced in a study of blood T cell repertoires in COVID-19. Here immunoSEQ multiplex PCR was the method, and the copy in TCRdb shows in-frame clones only, minus some. Of about 140,000 clones in the sample, over 60% were seen once. What was sequenced was peripheral blood. These receptors all stem from a woman older than 75 with active or convalescent COVID-19.

The chain carries TRBV18 and TRBJ1-5, with 7 bases lining up with TRBD1. V gave up 5 bases and J gave up 7 bases; unmatched junction bases: 5. The CDR3 totals 13 residues. Germline CDR1 and CDR2: KGHSH and LQKENI. The CDR3 protein is CASSTGVEQPQHF. Here the CDR3 DNA reads TGTGCCAGCTCAACAGGGGTCGAGCAGCCCCAGCATTTT.

The V and J genes are TRBV15 and TRBJ1-2; TRBD1 matches 8 bases. The CDR3 is made up of 14 amino acids. The V segment lost 4 bases and the J segment 7 bases; nucleotides outside the gene matches: 8. Germline V gene sequence: CDR1 LNHNV, CDR2 YYDKDF (reference sequence). CDR3 region: CATSKAQGAVGYTF. As DNA, the CDR3 is TGTGCCACCAGCAAAGCTCAGGGGGCAGTTGGCTACACCTTC. The complete variable domain, with remaining parts taken from reference TRBV15 and TRBJ1-2, reads DAMVIQNPRYQVTQFGKPVTLSCSQTLNHNVMYWYQQKSSQAPKLLFHYYDKDFNNEADTPDNFQSRRPNTSFCFLDIRSPGLGDTAMYLCATSKAQGAVGYTFGSGTRLTVV.

V usage is TRBV6-5 and J usage is TRBJ1-3, with D possibly matching TRBD1 (6 bases). CDR1 is MNHEY, CDR2 SVGAGI, per germline. This CDR3 spans 14 amino acids. V was trimmed by 8 bases and J by 2 bases, leaving 13 bases between them. This CDR3 reads CASLRGSTGNTIYF. The CDR3 DNA follows: TGTGCCAGCTTAAGGGGGAGTACTGGAAACACCATATATTTT.

This clone has only a few counts. The chain links TRBV7-9 to TRBJ2-1; possible D gene TRBD2, 6 bases. CDR3 size: 12 residues. Trimming pared 5 bases from V and 7 bases from J, leaving 9 bases between. Germline assignment: CDR1 SEHNR and CDR2 FQNEAQ (reference sequence). CDR3 protein: CASSVGGNEQFF. The CDR3 DNA is TGTGCCAGCAGCGTTGGGGGGAATGAGCAGTTCTTC.

V is TRBV30 and J is TRBJ2-1; 7 bases agree with TRBD2. There are 13 residues in the CDR3. Germline V gene sequence: CDR1 GTSNPN, CDR2 SVGIG (reference sequence). V lost 3 bases and J lost 7; bases outside the gene matches: 6. The CDR3 DNA sequence: TGTGCCTGGAGAGTACGAGCGGGGAATGAGCAGTTCTTC. Protein: CAWRVRAGNEQFF.

The chain employs TRBV2 and TRBJ2-2; D is possibly TRBD2 (5 bases). The germline V gene has CDR1 SNHLY and CDR2 FYNNEI. Between the trimmed V and J ends, which lost 4 bases and 2 bases, there was a span of 14 bases. CDR3 length equals 16 residues. CDR3 loop: CASSARVLGNTGELFF. Here the CDR3 DNA reads TGTGCCAGCAGTGCGAGGGTACTGGGAAACACCGGGGAGCTGTTTTTT.

This clone was found once. This chain uses TRBV19 with TRBJ1-1; D not resolved. From germline, CDR1 is LNHDA and CDR2 SQIVND (reference sequence). Trimming removed 3 bases at V and 6 bases at J, with 14 bases between. This CDR3 has 14 residues. CDR3 region: CASSIGVSPPEAFF. Here the CDR3 DNA reads TGTGCCAGTAGTATCGGGGTTTCTCCCCCTGAAGCTTTCTTT.

The J gene is TRBJ1-2, the V gene TRBV5-1; TRBD1 might be the D (5 bases). V shed 5 bases and J shed 1 base, with 15 bases lying between them. CDR3 length equals 15 residues. Germline V gene data show CDR1 as SGHRS and CDR2 as YFSETQ. The CDR3 here is CASRPSQGLNYGYTF. The CDR3 region has the DNA TGCGCCAGCAGGCCTTCCCAGGGCCTTAACTATGGCTACACCTTC.

The chain carries TRBV7-2 and TRBJ2-3; the match to TRBD1 covers 9 bases. The V segment lost 4 bases and the J segment 6 bases; nucleotides outside the gene matches: 8. In germline, CDR1 is SGHTA, CDR2 FQGNSA. The CDR3 runs to 15 residues. The CDR3 sequence: CASSSGTGLFDTQYF. The CDR3 DNA reads as TGTGCCAGCAGCTCCGGGACAGGGTTGTTCGATACGCAGTATTTT.

CDR3 region: CASSQDRLAGNQPQHF. The CDR3 DNA sequence: TGCGCCAGCAGCCAAGATCGGCTGGCGGGCAATCAGCCCCAGCATTTT. The chain recombines TRBV4-3 with TRBJ1-5; D is ambiguous. The germline V and J ends were trimmed by 0 bases and 2 bases, with 11 bases remaining between them. The CDR3 is made up of 16 amino acids. Germline CDR1 and CDR2: LGHNA and YSLEER.

This clone was seen once. The sample has other DNA sequences that encode this CDR3 too. V gene TRBV2 combines with J gene TRBJ1-5; D is unclear. The germline V gene encodes CDR1 SNHLY and CDR2 FYNNEI. The ends were cut back, 2 bases at V and 2 bases at J, with 10 bases in the middle. This CDR3 is built from 15 residues. The CDR3 nucleotides are TGTGCCAGCAGTGAATACGGGGTTGGCAATCAGCCCCAGCATTTT. Translating it yields CASSEYGVGNQPQHF. The variable domain in full, completed from reference TRBV2 and TRBJ1-5, reads EPEVTQTPSHQVTQMGQEVILRCVPISNHLYFYWYRQILGQKVEFLVSFYNNEISEKSEIFDDQFSVERPDGSNFTLKIRSTKLEDSAMYFCASSEYGVGNQPQHFGDGTRLSIL.

This CDR3 reads CASSLVVRGLGYTF. The DNA for the CDR3 is TGTGCCAGCAGCTTAGTAGTCAGGGGATTGGGCTACACCTTC. The V call is TRBV7-2, the J call TRBJ1-2; maybe TRBD1 (6 bases). V dropped 1 base and J dropped 8 bases, with 14 bases sitting between them. CDR1 SGHTA and CDR2 FQGNSA come from the germline V gene. There are 14 residues in the CDR3.

CDR3 DNA sequence: TGTGCCAGCAGCCCCGGGAGAGCCCAAGAGACCCAGTACTTC. The encoded protein is CASSPGRAQETQYF. V gene TRBV11-2 combines with J gene TRBJ2-5; tentatively, D is TRBD2 (6 bases). The germline gives CDR1 SGHAT, CDR2 FQNNGV. V was clipped by 5 bases and J by 1 base, with 11 bases between them. There are 14 residues in the CDR3.

This clone was seen only a few times. V is TRBV6-5 and J is TRBJ1-2; 10 nucleotides align to TRBD1. V was clipped by 6 bases and J by 3 bases; unmatched bases: 7. CDR3 length: 15 amino acids. The germline CDR1 and CDR2 sequences are MNHEY and SVGAGI. The CDR3 spells CASRRPGQGDYGYTF. As DNA, the CDR3 is TGTGCCAGCAGACGACCTGGACAGGGGGACTATGGCTACACCTTC.

This chain connects TRBV19 to TRBJ1-5, with TRBD1 matching 10 bases. CDR1 and CDR2 (germline): LNHDA, SQIVND (reference sequence). This CDR3 spans 15 amino acids. With 4 bases clipped from V and 2 bases from J, the junction kept 2 bases outside the gene matches. The CDR3 DNA is TGTGCCAGTAGTAGGGACAGGGGTGGCAATCAGCCCCAGCATTTT. Protein product: CASSRDRGGNQPQHF.

This clone is a singleton in its sample. This chain uses TRBV6-4 with TRBJ1-5; perhaps TRBD1 as D (5 bases). Per the germline V gene, CDR1 is MRHNA and CDR2 is SNTAGT. V shed 3 bases and J shed 6 bases, with 12 bases lying between them. This CDR3 region has 14 residues. In nucleotides, the CDR3 is TGTGCCAGCAGTGAAGGCAGGGATCGTCAGCCCCAGCATTTT. Protein sequence: CASSEGRDRQPQHF.

This clone has just a few counts. DNA of the CDR3: TGTGCCAGCAGCTCTAATATAGACAGGGGAGGAAACACCATATATTTT. This gives the protein CASSSNIDRGGNTIYF. V usage is TRBV7-2 and J usage is TRBJ1-3; 8 bases align to TRBD1. J lost 4 bases, V lost 4 bases, and 9 bases had no gene match. Germline V lookup: CDR1 SGHTA, CDR2 FQGNSA. CDR3 length: 16 residues.

V gene TRBV11-2 combines with J gene TRBJ2-3; TRBD2 matches at 7 bases. Germline V gives CDR1 SGHAT, CDR2 FQNNGV. J gave up 0 bases and V 5 bases, and 8 bases lay outside the gene matches. This CDR3 is 16 amino acids long. The CDR3 nucleotides read TGTGCCAGCAGCCCGCGGGCGGGAGCTAGCACAGATACGCAGTATTTT. Its translation is CASSPRAGASTDTQYF.